This TCR beta chain originates from a study of T-cell memory formation after mild COVID-19 (dated by TCRdb to the early 2020s). In the study overall: TCR sequence clusters from the two donors were found to be largely donor specific. In a couple of donors, T-cell clones that expanded and contracted after mild COVID-19 were tracked by sequencing TCRalpha and TCRbeta repertoires over time. Two young, previously healthy adult volunteers, one female and one male, were included in the cohort. Here is what the overall study found, with its caveats: Clones contracting from day 15 to 85 had balanced CD4/CD8 phenotypes, while a second wave expanding from day 15 to 37 was biased towards CD4+. Some responding clones were detected in pre-infection memory, suggesting pre-existing cross-reactive memory T cells joined the SARS-CoV-2 response. Contracting CD4+ clones appeared mostly in the CM and EM memory subsets, whereas CD8+ clones were enriched in EMRA. Only a couple of mild cases were covered by the study, and larger cohorts that include severe cases with pre-infection samples were considered necessary. Whether the second-wave clones peaking on day 37 were SARS-CoV-2 specific was not confirmed.

Sequencing instrument: Illumina NovaSeq 6000. TCRalpha and TCRbeta cDNA libraries were built by 5'RACE with constant-segment primers, adding sample barcodes and unique molecular identifiers. Trizol reagent was used to extract RNA from every sample. The libraries were amplified in two PCR steps, and the second step added a second sample barcode and Illumina TruSeq adapters. Libraries were sequenced on an Illumina NovaSeq with 2 x 150 bp paired-end reads. Regarding the original processing steps: The reads were demultiplexed and collapsed into UMI-guided consensus sequences using migec v1.2.7. Using mixcr v2.1.11, the UMI consensuses were aligned to TRA and TRB V and J templates and assembled into clonotypes. Clonotypes were classified as expanded or contracted when called significant by both edgeR and NoisET, with noise models trained on biological replicates. For edgeR calls, a false discovery rate-adjusted p below 0.01 and a log2 fold-change threshold of 1 were applied. PCA with hierarchical clustering of max-normalized trajectories of the 1000 most abundant clonotypes was used as exploratory dynamics analysis. Separately sequenced CD4+ and CD8+ repertoires were used to assign the CD4 or CD8 phenotype of responding clones. TCRdb handled the public reads itself, with Q25 trimming in fastp and clone calling in MiXCR, and kept productive beta chains. Records with the same CDR3 protein are collapsed into one entry carrying the most frequent genes and DNA. The V and J calls and clone size come from TCRdb's table, not from the authors' own analysis. Across this sample there are 400,000 or so distinct CDR3 sequences, with roughly 21% seen only once. Around an eighth of the sample comes from the top ten.

PBMCs were isolated by Ficoll-Paque density gradient centrifugation. From the germline V gene (reference sequence), CDR1 is DFQATT and CDR2 is SNEGSKA. From the cysteine up to the phenylalanine, the CDR3 has a length of 16 residues. The CDR3 DNA has 48 bases and is translated from base 1. Germline trimming amounts to 1 base on V and 5 bases on J, with 9 as the count of junction bases outside the gene matches. On this clonotype itself: Its recognized antigen is unknown. No base qualities exist here, and no much larger clone lies one base off it.

This clonotype was obtained from an adult woman who had mild COVID-19 (a few samples of this study predate the infection). The sample titles of this study are shuffled in the database, so cell type and time point are left out; the donor was told from shared clones. The specimen sequenced was PBMCs or a T cell subset sorted from them (not recorded which). The rearrangement combines TRBV20-1 with TRBJ2-1; 9 junctional bases match TRBD1. The sequenced DNA is TGCAGTGCTAGAGTTATCGGGACAGGGTACAACAATGAGCAGTTCTTC. The resulting protein is CSARVIGTGYNNEQFF.